This section outlines one T cell receptor beta chain sequence together with its context. The ends were cut back, 1 base at V and 2 bases at J, with 12 bases in the middle. The germline V gene has CDR1 SGHRS and CDR2 YFSETQ. The CDR3 loop spans 15 amino acids. These data come from a study of control samples from healthy donors and cancer patients. Sequencing used immunoSEQ multiplex PCR; TCRdb keeps in-frame clones, though not all of them. The sample lists under 65,000 clones; more than 75% were seen once. This TCR was sampled from a woman aged 55-70 years with lung cancer. The V and J genes are TRBV5-1 and TRBJ2-5; possibly TRBD2 for D (6 bases). What was sequenced was PBMCs. This chain's CDR3 is CASSLMGGGQETQYF. CDR3 coding DNA: TGCGCCAGCAGCTTGATGGGTGGGGGGCAAGAGACCCAGTACTTC. The entire variable domain, with the rest obtained from reference TRBV5-1 and TRBJ2-5, is as follows: KAGVTQTPRYLIKTRGQQVTLSCSPISGHRSVSWYQQTPGQGLQFLFEYFSETQRNKGNFPGRFSGRQFSNSRSEMNVSTLELGDSALYLCASSLMGGGQETQYFGPGTRLLVL.